This TCR beta chain was found in a study of cytomegalovirus exposure and HLA in healthy donors. Turning to the study itself: Earlier, 95 million to 140 million unique TCR beta sequences were recovered from roughly 170 million T cells by an analysis.

This CDR3 is 14 amino acids long. The germline V and J ends were trimmed by 3 bases and 1 base, with 8 bases remaining between them. Germline-derived CDR1 and CDR2 are KGHSH and LQKENI. Overall study results and limits: The authors enumerated under 200 TCR beta chains as linked to cytomegalovirus. As a later analysis showed, a missense DCLRE1C variant was linked to trimming of TCR beta V- and J-genes.

In regard to this clone: Its matching antigen is unknown.

In the PCR, 60 Vbeta and 13 Jbeta primers were used. Sequencing was performed with immunoSEQ multiplex PCR; in TCRdb, only in-frame clones are kept and a portion is missing. The sample totals some 110,000 clones; its top ten clones hold approximately 2.6%. This TCR derives from a man between 25 and 39 years old in good health and CMV-seronegative. The chain couples TRBV18 to TRBJ2-3; D is possibly TRBD1 (5 bases). Sequencing was performed on PBMCs. This CDR3 reads CASSPVRGTDTQYF. The CDR3 region has the DNA TGTGCCAGCTCACCGGTCAGGGGCACAGATACGCAGTATTTT.